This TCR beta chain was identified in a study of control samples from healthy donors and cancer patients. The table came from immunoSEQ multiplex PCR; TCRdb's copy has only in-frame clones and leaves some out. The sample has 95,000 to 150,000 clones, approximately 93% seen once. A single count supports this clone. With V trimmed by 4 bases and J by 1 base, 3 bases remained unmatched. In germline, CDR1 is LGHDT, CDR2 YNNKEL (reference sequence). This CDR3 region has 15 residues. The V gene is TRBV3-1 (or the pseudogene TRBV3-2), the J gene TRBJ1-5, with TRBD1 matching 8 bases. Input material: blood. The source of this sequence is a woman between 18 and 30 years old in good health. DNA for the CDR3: TGTGCCAGCAGCCCAGACAGGGGAAGCAATCAGCCCCAGCATTTT. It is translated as CASSPDRGSNQPQHF.